These 3 T cell receptor beta chains were sequenced from one sample in a study of cytomegalovirus exposure and HLA in healthy donors. The PCR had 60 Vbeta and 13 Jbeta primers. Data came from immunoSEQ multiplex PCR; TCRdb stores just in-frame clones and leaves some out. The data show about 150,000 clones, with around 60% seen just once and 6% to 8.5% held by the top ten. What was sequenced was PBMCs. The receptors shown here come from a woman aged 55-70 years in good health and CMV-seropositive.

This rearrangement joins TRBV4-2 to TRBJ1-1, with D possibly being TRBD1 (6 bases). The germline gives CDR1 LGHNA, CDR2 YNFKEQ. CDR3 size: 15 residues. Trimming cost V 1 base and J 1 base, with 10 bases left between them. Here the CDR3 reads CASSQAGVENTEAFF. Written as DNA, the CDR3 is TGTGCCAGCAGCCAAGCAGGGGTAGAGAACACTGAAGCTTTCTTT.

Regarding this clone: A junction boundary mismatches the germline segment, possibly from a read error. At the DNA level, this CDR3 is encoded by other sequences in the same sample as well. The chain recombines TRBV29-1 with TRBJ1-2; D gene ambiguous. Looked up from germline, CDR1 is SQVTM and CDR2 is ANQGSEA. The CDR3 covers 13 residues. CDR3 amino acids: CSVETGVDYGYTF. The CDR3 DNA is TGTAGCGTTGAAACCGGGGTCGACTATGGCTACACCTTC.

The rearrangement links TRBV18 to TRBJ1-2; TRBD1 aligns across 8 bases. J lost 5 bases, V lost 2 bases, and 10 bases had no gene match. Germline V CDR1 and CDR2: KGHSH, LQKENI. CDR3 size: 16 residues. CDR3 protein: CASSPTPEGTGYGYTF. CDR3 DNA: TGTGCCAGCTCACCAACTCCGGAAGGGACAGGATATGGCTACACCTTC.